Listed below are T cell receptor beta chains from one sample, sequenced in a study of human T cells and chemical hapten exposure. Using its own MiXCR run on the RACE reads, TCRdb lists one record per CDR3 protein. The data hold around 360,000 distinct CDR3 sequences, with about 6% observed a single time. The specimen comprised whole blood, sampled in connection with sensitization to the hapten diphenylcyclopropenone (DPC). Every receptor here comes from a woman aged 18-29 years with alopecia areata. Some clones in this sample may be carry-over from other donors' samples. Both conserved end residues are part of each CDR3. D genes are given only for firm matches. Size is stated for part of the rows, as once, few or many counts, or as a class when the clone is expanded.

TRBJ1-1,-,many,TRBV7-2,CASSLNAGVNAEAFF,TGTGCCAGCAGCTTAAATGCAGGGGTAAATGCTGAAGCTTTCTTT
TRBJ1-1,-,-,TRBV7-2,CASSLGGRHNTEAFF,TGTGCCAGCAGCTTAGGGGGACGGCATAACACTGAAGCTTTCTTT
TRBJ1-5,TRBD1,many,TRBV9,CASSVADRGQPQHF,TGTGCCAGCAGCGTTGCGGACAGGGGCCAGCCCCAGCATTTT
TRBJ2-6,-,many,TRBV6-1,CASRGAGANVLTF,TGTGCCAGTAGGGGCGCTGGGGCCAACGTCCTGACTTTC
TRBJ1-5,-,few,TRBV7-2,CASSWGDGGKQHF,TGTGCCAGCAGCTGGGGGGATGGGGGTAAACAGCATTTT
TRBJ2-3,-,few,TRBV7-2,CASSDPILSGPLNTQYF,TGTGCCAGCAGCGACCCCATCCTCAGCGGGCCCCTGAATACGCAGTATTTT
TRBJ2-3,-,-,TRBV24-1,CATSDARSDSSQYF,TGTGCCACCAGTGACGCGCGGTCGGACAGCTCACAGTATTTT
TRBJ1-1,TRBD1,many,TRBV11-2,CASSFPDRAAFF,TGTGCCAGCAGCTTTCCGGACAGGGCGGCTTTCTTT
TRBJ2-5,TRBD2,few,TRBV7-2,CASSPNSSGGRGGAQYF,TGTGCCAGCAGCCCGAACTCTAGCGGGGGGCGGGGCGGGGCCCAGTACTTC
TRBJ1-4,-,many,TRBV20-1,CSARDWGGSGEKLFF,TGCAGTGCTAGAGATTGGGGGGGCTCAGGTGAAAAACTGTTTTTT
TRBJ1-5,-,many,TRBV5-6,CASSFHQAPNNQPQHF,TGTGCCAGCAGCTTCCATCAGGCTCCTAATAATCAGCCCCAGCATTTT
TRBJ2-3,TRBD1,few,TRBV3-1,CASSPPRQGVSTDTQYF,TGTGCCAGCAGCCCTCCCCGACAGGGGGTTAGCACAGATACGCAGTATTTT
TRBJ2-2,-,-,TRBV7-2,CASSSDPNTGELFF,TGTGCCAGCAGCTCGGACCCCAACACCGGGGAGCTGTTTTTT
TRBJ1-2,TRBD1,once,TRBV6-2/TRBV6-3,CASGDREGYTF,TGTGCCAGCGGAGACAGGGAAGGCTACACCTTC
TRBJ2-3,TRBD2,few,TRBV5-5,CASSSSASGERHGPDTQYF,TGTGCCAGCAGTTCATCCGCTAGCGGGGAACGCCACGGCCCAGATACGCAGTATTTT
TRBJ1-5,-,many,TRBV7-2,CASSLGGGRPQHF,TGTGCCAGCAGCTTAGGGGGGGGTAGGCCCCAGCATTTT
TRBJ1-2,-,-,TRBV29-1,CSVEVFSLSEGYTF,TGCAGCGTTGAAGTGTTTAGTTTAAGTGAGGGCTACACCTTC
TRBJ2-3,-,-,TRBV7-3,CASSEGGRFTDTQYF,TGTGCCAGCAGCGAAGGGGGAAGGTTTACAGATACGCAGTATTTT
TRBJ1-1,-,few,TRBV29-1,CSVEDVTEAFF,TGCAGCGTTGAAGATGTCACTGAAGCTTTCTTT
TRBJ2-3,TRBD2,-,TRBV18,CASRTGTSGNTDTQYF,TGTGCCAGTCGAACGGGGACTAGCGGAAACACAGATACGCAGTATTTT
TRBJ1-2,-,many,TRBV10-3,CAIRGNNNYGYTF,TGTGCCATCCGGGGAAATAATAACTATGGCTACACCTTC
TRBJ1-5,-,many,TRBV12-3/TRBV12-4,CASSLGGLGNQPQHF,TGTGCCAGCAGTTTAGGGGGGTTGGGCAATCAGCCCCAGCATTTT
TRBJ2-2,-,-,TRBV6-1,CASSVPAGNTGELFF,TGTGCCAGCAGTGTCCCGGCCGGGAACACCGGGGAGCTGTTTTTT